The clone carrying this TCR beta chain has at least ten counts. Antigen: not known. Germline V CDR1 and CDR2: MNHNS, SASEGT. The CDR3 is made up of 18 amino acids. J gave up 6 bases and V 1 base, and 16 bases lay outside the gene matches. Arm-PCR of CDR3 regions and iRepertoire HTBI primers were used to build TCR beta libraries. TCRdb called the multiplex PCR reads again in MiXCR, with one record for every CDR3 protein. Of around 400,000 distinct CDR3 sequences in the sample, roughly a fifth were seen once. The sample belongs to a study of regulatory T cells in long-lasting Graves disease. General observations from the study: Newly diagnosed patients shared 850 to 1,000 public clonotypes; persistent patients shared approximately 2,700.

Time point meaning: persistent/refractory GD, antithyroid drugs over 5 years with positive TRAb. The TCR library was made from RNA extracted from PBMCs. In Xi'an, China, an endocrinology department was the source of patients. EDTA tubes received around 9 milliliters of drawn peripheral blood. V usage is TRBV6-1 and J usage is TRBJ2-7, with 9 bases lining up with TRBD1. The receptor was derived from a female donor with Graves disease. The input for sequencing was peripheral blood mononuclear cells (PBMCs), taken when the disease was refractory, from a patient treated with antithyroid drugs. The CDR3 spells CASSEVMPGQGLSREQYF. DNA for the CDR3: TGTGCCAGCAGTGAAGTAATGCCGGGACAGGGACTATCACGCGAGCAGTACTTC.